The 26 T cell receptor beta chains reported below all come from one sample, sequenced in a study of shared clonotypes between healthy human individuals. Naive CD8 cells were CD45RO-negative, positively selected for CCR7, excluding terminally differentiated effector memory CD45RA+ cells. Here immunoSEQ multiplex PCR was the method, and the copy in TCRdb shows in-frame clones only, minus some. The table lists more than 600,000 clones, 92% of them singletons. Sequencing was performed on naive CD8+ T cells sorted from blood. These receptors came from a man younger than 45 in good health.

CDR3 bases: TGTGCCAGCAGTCCCTGGGGGGTAAAAGAGACCCAGTACTTC. This encodes CASSPWGVKETQYF. The chain recombines TRBV27 with TRBJ2-5, with a weak D call TRBD2 (6 bases). The CDR3 runs to 14 residues. Trimming stripped 5 bases from V and 3 bases from J, with 13 bases between. In germline, CDR1 is MNHEY, CDR2 SMNVEV (reference sequence).

CDR3 sequence: CASSLSTGWTEAFF. CDR3 coding DNA: TGTGCCAGCAGCTTAAGTACAGGGTGGACTGAAGCTTTCTTT. The chain joins TRBV7-9 to TRBJ1-1; D perhaps matches TRBD1 (6 bases). The V gene lost 2 bases and the J gene lost 5 bases, with 12 bases spanning the gap. The germline V gene encodes CDR1 SEHNR and CDR2 FQNEAQ (reference sequence). The CDR3 extends over 14 amino acids.

CDR3 protein: CASGKVGNTIYF. Written as DNA, the CDR3 is TGTGCCAGCGGGAAGGTCGGAAACACCATATATTTT. The J gene is TRBJ1-3, the V gene TRBV27; no clear D gene. This CDR3 comprises 12 residues. Germline V gene sequence: CDR1 MNHEY, CDR2 SMNVEV (reference sequence). The ends were cut back, 8 bases at V and 4 bases at J, with 9 bases in the middle.

This chain connects TRBV15 to TRBJ2-1, with 8 bases aligning to TRBD2. CDR1 is LNHNV, CDR2 YYDKDF, per germline (reference sequence). The junction had 16 bases not matched to a gene; V was cut back by 6 bases and J by 6 bases. There are 17 residues in the CDR3. This CDR3 reads CATRGPFQREPGNEQFF. Here the CDR3 DNA reads TGTGCCACCAGGGGGCCTTTCCAGCGGGAGCCCGGCAATGAGCAGTTCTTC. Together with reference TRBV15 and TRBJ2-1, the CDR3 gives the full variable domain: DAMVIQNPRYQVTQFGKPVTLSCSQTLNHNVMYWYQQKSSQAPKLLFHYYDKDFNNEADTPDNFQSRRPNTSFCFLDIRSPGLGDTAMYLCATRGPFQREPGNEQFFGPGTRLTVL.

V is TRBV4-3 and J is TRBJ1-2, with 7 bases lining up with TRBD1. Unmatched junction bases numbered 14, after V lost 4 bases and J lost 3 bases. The CDR3 has 17 residues. CDR1 and CDR2 (germline): LGHNA, YSLEER. The CDR3 DNA follows: TGCGCCAGCAGCCTCGGCCTTGAGGTGCAGGGGGACTATGGCTACACCTTC. As protein: CASSLGLEVQGDYGYTF.

This clone was observed a single time. The CDR3 sequence is CASWGGTRPNTGELFF. CDR3 bases: TGTGCCAGCTGGGGGGGAACTCGACCGAACACCGGGGAGCTGTTTTTT. The chain uses TRBV28 and TRBJ2-2, with 7 bases lining up with TRBD2. CDR1 and CDR2 (germline): MDHEN, SYDVKM. The CDR3 loop spans 16 amino acids. V was pared by 8 bases and J by 0 bases, with 9 bases of the junction left unmatched.

The V call is TRBV15, the J call TRBJ2-1, with a possible D match to TRBD2 (6 bases). CDR1 and CDR2 (germline): LNHNV, YYDKDF (reference sequence). V lost 1 base, J lost 5 bases, and 21 bases lay in between. The length of the CDR3 is 18 residues. CDR3 amino acids: CATSRVVTLAPKNNEQFF. Here the CDR3 DNA reads TGTGCCACCAGCAGAGTAGTTACTCTAGCGCCTAAAAACAATGAGCAGTTCTTC.

The chain recombines TRBV11-2 with TRBJ2-7; unclear D gene. Trimming shortened V by 7 bases and J by 4 bases, and 14 bases separated the two germline ends. Germline CDR1 SGHAT, CDR2 FQNNGV. This CDR3 has 13 amino acids. CDR3 nucleotide sequence: TGTGCCAGCACCATTTTTAGAGGATACGAGCAGTACTTC. This sequence encodes CASTIFRGYEQYF.

The V gene is TRBV2, the J gene TRBJ1-1, with no clear D. The germline CDR1 and CDR2 sequences are SNHLY and FYNNEI. This CDR3 is built from 12 residues. The ends were cut back, 1 base at V and 7 bases at J, with 7 bases in the middle. CDR3 coding DNA: TGTGCCAGCAGTGAAGGGCAGGTTGAAGCTTTCTTT. This sequence encodes CASSEGQVEAFF.

The genes are TRBV7-9 and TRBJ2-1; 10 bases map to TRBD2. The CDR3 runs 15 residues. J was trimmed by 5 bases and V by 5 bases; bases with no gene match: 6. From germline, CDR1 is SEHNR and CDR2 FQNEAQ (reference sequence). The CDR3 reads CASSLGTSENNEQFF. Written as DNA, the CDR3 is TGTGCCAGCAGCCTTGGGACTAGCGAAAACAATGAGCAGTTCTTC.

The rearrangement uses TRBV7-7 and TRBJ2-5, with D possibly called TRBD1 or TRBD2 (5 bases each). Trimming took 5 bases from V and 5 from J, leaving 9 bases between them. The CDR3 contains 12 residues. Looked up from germline, CDR1 is SSHAT and CDR2 is FNYEAQ (reference sequence). CDR3 bases: TGTGCCAGCAGCCAATGGGGGGAGACCCAGTACTTC. Amino acids: CASSQWGETQYF.

V and J are TRBV5-8 and TRBJ2-2, with 11 bases lining up with TRBD2. J lost 8 bases, V lost 4 bases, and 10 bases had no gene match. Germline lookup yields CDR1 SGHTS and CDR2 YDEGEE. This CDR3 comprises 16 residues. The CDR3 coding sequence is TGTGCCAGCAGCCCCGGACTAGCGGGCCCCTCGGGGGAGCTGTTTTTT. Amino acid sequence: CASSPGLAGPSGELFF.

The sample holds many counts of this clone. This chain uses TRBV19 with TRBJ1-5, with TRBD1 identical over 10 bases. Germline loops: CDR1 LNHDA, CDR2 SQIVND (reference sequence). The CDR3 extends over 18 amino acids. With 4 bases clipped from V and 0 bases from J, the junction kept 9 bases outside the gene matches. The CDR3 DNA sequence: TGTGCCAGTAGTACTGTCGACAGGGGGCTTGATAGCAATCAGCCCCAGCATTTT. It is translated as CASSTVDRGLDSNQPQHF.

The chain employs TRBV14 and TRBJ2-3; a weak D match, TRBD1 (5 bases). V gave up 0 bases and J gave up 10 bases, with 14 bases separating them. CDR3 length: 14 residues. Germline V gene lookup returns CDR1 SGHDN and CDR2 FVKESK. The CDR3 here is CASSQEGWAGSQYF. CDR3 coding DNA: TGTGCCAGCAGCCAAGAGGGATGGGCAGGGTCGCAGTATTTT.

V and J are TRBV27 and TRBJ1-5; D remains ambiguous. The V end was cut by 1 base, the J end by 0 bases, with 7 bases between. Germline CDR1 MNHEY, CDR2 SMNVEV (reference sequence). The CDR3 extends over 15 amino acids. The CDR3 loop is CASSLFGNSNQPQHF. Here the CDR3 DNA reads TGTGCCAGCAGTTTATTCGGGAATAGCAATCAGCCCCAGCATTTT.

The chain is built from TRBV19 and TRBJ2-7; D call uncertain. CDR1 LNHDA and CDR2 SQIVND come from the germline V gene (reference sequence). CDR3 length: 14 amino acids. Between the trimmed V and J ends, which lost 3 bases and 6 bases, there was a span of 15 bases. CDR3 DNA sequence: TGTGCCAGTAGTATCTCGCCCGCTGTTGGCGAGCAGTACTTC. Translation gives CASSISPAVGEQYF.

The table lists this clone with a few counts. V gene TRBV9 combines with J gene TRBJ1-3, with unresolved D. The germline V gene has CDR1 SGDLS and CDR2 YYNGEE. V lost 6 bases to trimming and J lost 0 bases, with 7 bases between them. This CDR3 has 13 amino acids. In DNA form, the CDR3 reads TGTGCCAGCACCGGACCCTCTGGAAACACCATATATTTT. This encodes CASTGPSGNTIYF. The whole variable domain, filled in from reference TRBV9 and TRBJ1-3, reads DSGVTQTPKHLITATGQRVTLRCSPRSGDLSVYWYQQSLDQGLQFLIQYYNGEERAKGNILERFSAQQFPDLHSELNLSSLELGDSALYFCASTGPSGNTIYFGEGSWLTVV.

The chain has TRBV11-2 and TRBJ1-4; no definite D call. The CDR3 runs to 14 residues. The germline gives CDR1 SGHAT, CDR2 FQNNGV. V lost 2 bases to trimming and J lost 7 bases, with 11 bases between them. The CDR3 here is CASSLKAAGEKLFF. The CDR3, as DNA: TGTGCCAGCAGCTTAAAGGCGGCAGGTGAAAAACTGTTTTTT.

This chain joins TRBV27 and TRBJ2-7; D could derive from TRBD1 or TRBD2 (5 bases each). CDR1 is MNHEY and CDR2 is SMNVEV in the germline V gene (reference sequence). V lost 6 bases to trimming and J lost 4 bases, with 16 bases between them. The CDR3 loop spans 14 amino acids. In nucleotides, the CDR3 is TGTGCCAGCAGCCCGATCGGGGCTAGATACGAGCAGTACTTC. This sequence encodes CASSPIGARYEQYF.

This chain uses TRBV11-2 with TRBJ2-7, with 10 bases aligning to TRBD2. The CDR3 consists of 16 residues. The V gene end was trimmed by 4 bases and the J gene end by 4 bases; junction bases not matched to a gene: 10. Germline V gene sequence: CDR1 SGHAT, CDR2 FQNNGV. The CDR3 reads CASSSSLAGVMYEQYF. The CDR3, as DNA: TGTGCCAGCAGCTCTTCTCTAGCGGGAGTAATGTACGAGCAGTACTTC.

The genes are TRBV18 and TRBJ2-7; 9 bases agree with TRBD1. This CDR3 is 15 amino acids long. Losses at the gene ends were 6 bases for V and 1 base for J; bases not matched to a gene: 7. Germline V lookup: CDR1 KGHSH, CDR2 LQKENI. In DNA, the CDR3 is TGTGCCAGCTCTCTTACGGGACAGGGTTCCTACGAGCAGTACTTC. Its protein is CASSLTGQGSYEQYF.

The rearrangement joins TRBV11-2 to TRBJ2-5; the match to TRBD1 covers 9 bases. This CDR3 is built from 16 residues. CDR1 SGHAT and CDR2 FQNNGV come from the germline V gene. The junction had 8 bases not matched to a gene; V was cut back by 5 bases and J by 1 base. Written as DNA, the CDR3 is TGTGCCAGCAGCCTGGCGGGGACAGGGTTCCAAGAGACCCAGTACTTC. Translation gives CASSLAGTGFQETQYF.

The CDR3 nucleotides are TGTGCCAGCAGCTTCGACAGGGCGAACACCGGGGAGCTGTTTTTT. Translated, it gives CASSFDRANTGELFF. The chain joins TRBV7-9 to TRBJ2-2, with TRBD1 identical over 7 bases. The germline CDR1 and CDR2 sequences are SEHNR and FQNEAQ (reference sequence). The CDR3 runs 15 residues. The junction had 1 base not matched to a gene; V was cut back by 3 bases and J by 0 bases. The whole variable domain, remainder taken from reference TRBV7-9 and TRBJ2-2, is DTGVSQNPRHKITKRGQNVTFRCDPISEHNRLYWYRQTLGQGPEFLTYFQNEAQLEKSRLLSDRFSAERPKGSFSTLEIQRTEQGDSAMYLCASSFDRANTGELFFGEGSRLTVL.

On this clone itself: This clone may be a read error of a much larger clone one base away. The sample carries other DNA sequences with the same CDR3. This chain joins TRBV28 and TRBJ1-1, with a possible D match to TRBD1 (6 bases). Germline lookup yields CDR1 MDHEN and CDR2 SYDVKM. The CDR3 runs 13 residues. The V end lost 4 bases, the J end lost 1 base, and 7 bases lay between the germline ends. The CDR3 reads CASSWTENTEAFF. For the CDR3, the DNA is TGTGCCAGCAGTTGGACAGAGAACACTGAAGCTTTCTTT.

This clone came up a few times. The chain is built from TRBV28 and TRBJ2-7; D is possibly TRBD1 (6 bases). Germline V gene data show CDR1 as MDHEN and CDR2 as SYDVKM. The ends were cut back, 10 bases at V and 1 base at J, with 11 bases in the middle. The CDR3 is 12 amino acids. CDR3 residues: CATSGDSYEQYF. Here the CDR3 DNA reads TGTGCCACCTCAGGGGATTCCTACGAGCAGTACTTC.

The chain employs TRBV19 and TRBJ2-4; 8 bases fit TRBD1. Germline CDR1 LNHDA, CDR2 SQIVND (reference sequence). Trimming at V came to 4 bases and at J to 3 bases, leaving 26 bases not matched to a gene. There are 22 residues in the CDR3. The CDR3 DNA reads TGTGCCAGTAGTACCGGACAGGGAGTGCCGGTGACAACCCGCGGATACAAAAACATTCAGTACTTC. Its translation is CASSTGQGVPVTTRGYKNIQYF.